The entry that follows covers one T cell receptor (beta chain) sequence. Its antigen is unknown. This entry is derived from a study of long-term antiretroviral therapy in people with HIV. Study results and limitations: Repertoires looked antigen-experienced, with only a slight naive shift after ART.

This CDR3 has 18 residues. Looked up from germline, CDR1 is SGHTA and CDR2 is FQGTGA. The V gene end was trimmed by 0 bases and the J gene end by 4 bases; junction bases not matched to a gene: 13. Run at survey level, the immunoSEQ assay was version v3.0. Using immunoSEQ multiplex PCR, the repertoire was profiled, and TCRdb retains in-frame clones only, with some absent. The sample holds tens of thousands of clones, approximately 84% seen once. V usage is TRBV7-3 and J usage is TRBJ1-2, with 8 nucleotides matching TRBD1. Sequencing was performed on unsorted PBMCs, taken 0.5 years before starting antiretroviral therapy. This receptor was taken from a middle-aged man with HIV. CDR3 sequence reads: CASSLTGGKGQASYGYTF. CDR3 nucleotides: TGTGCCAGCAGCTTAACGGGGGGGAAGGGACAGGCGAGCTATGGCTACACCTTC.